One sample yielded the 32 T cell receptor beta chains listed below, sequenced in a study of blood T cell repertoires in COVID-19. This table comes from immunoSEQ multiplex PCR, and its TCRdb copy is limited to in-frame clones, with some not included. The sample holds 45,000 to 55,000 clones; roughly 90% are singletons and the top ten take 13%. The sequenced material came from peripheral blood. The receptors were sampled from a man aged 80 or over with acute or convalescent COVID-19.

The rearrangement joins TRBV2 to TRBJ2-5; weak D call: TRBD2 (6 bases). Trimming removed 6 bases from V and 1 base from J, with 9 bases in between. The CDR3 has 13 residues. CDR1 is SNHLY, CDR2 FYNNEI, per germline. CDR3 loop: CASSWGLQETQYF. CDR3 DNA: TGTGCCAGCAGCTGGGGACTCCAAGAGACCCAGTACTTC.

J is TRBJ1-2 and V is TRBV6-1; no firm D call. The CDR3 has 13 amino acids. V was trimmed by 2 bases and J by 8 bases, leaving 12 bases between them. Germline values: CDR1 MNHNS, CDR2 SASEGT. CDR3 in amino acids: CASSELAPGGYTF. Here the CDR3 DNA reads TGTGCCAGCAGTGAATTGGCGCCGGGGGGCTACACCTTC.

The rearrangement uses TRBV7-9 and TRBJ1-2, with a possible D match to TRBD1 (6 bases). Trimming stripped 6 bases from V and 4 bases from J, with 18 bases between. The CDR3 length is 15 residues. Germline CDR1 reads SEHNR; CDR2 reads FQNEAQ (reference sequence). CDR3 sequence: CASRGAGKEIYGYTF. The CDR3 DNA reads TGTGCCAGCAGGGGGGCAGGGAAGGAGATCTATGGCTACACCTTC.

This chain joins TRBV5-5 and TRBJ1-1; 9 positions match TRBD1. The CDR3 length is 15 residues. V lost 4 bases, J lost 5 bases, and 9 bases stayed unmatched. Per the germline V gene, CDR1 is SGHKS and CDR2 is YYEKEE (reference sequence). The CDR3 coding sequence is TGTGCCAGCAGCCCCGGGGACAGGGTTGGGACTGAAGCTTTCTTT. As protein: CASSPGDRVGTEAFF.

The chain is built from TRBV18 and TRBJ1-2; no firm D call. Per the germline V gene, CDR1 is KGHSH and CDR2 is LQKENI. There are 17 residues in the CDR3. The V gene lost 4 bases and the J gene lost 4 bases, with 22 bases spanning the gap. The chain's CDR3 is CASSQHPPAPGVYGYTF. In DNA, the CDR3 is TGTGCCAGCTCACAGCACCCTCCGGCCCCCGGGGTCTATGGCTACACCTTC.

The rearrangement links TRBV5-1 to TRBJ2-1; possibly TRBD2 for D (5 bases). With 4 bases removed from V and 6 bases from J, the gap between germline ends came to 14 bases. Germline loops: CDR1 SGHRS, CDR2 YFSETQ. CDR3 size: 14 residues. CDR3: CASSPREVGNEQFF. CDR3 nucleotides: TGCGCCAGCAGCCCGAGGGAAGTCGGCAATGAGCAGTTCTTC.

This clone was detected only once. V usage is TRBV3-1 (or the pseudogene TRBV3-2) and J usage is TRBJ1-5, with D possibly TRBD1 on 6 matching bases. Germline V CDR1 and CDR2: LGHDT, YNNKEL (reference sequence). CDR3 length: 13 amino acids. Trimming removed 6 bases at V and 4 bases at J, with 10 bases between. CDR3 nucleotide sequence: TGTGCCAGCAGTCGGGACACAAATCAGCCCCAGCATTTT. Protein sequence: CASSRDTNQPQHF.

The rearrangement uses TRBV5-1 and TRBJ1-4; D is possibly TRBD1 (6 bases). V was clipped by 4 bases and J by 4 bases, with 11 bases between them. Germline loops: CDR1 SGHRS, CDR2 YFSETQ. The CDR3 runs to 14 residues. The CDR3 DNA reads as TGCGCCAGCAGCCCGGGACACCTTAATGAAAAACTGTTTTTT. It encodes CASSPGHLNEKLFF.

The chain is built from TRBV3-1 (or the pseudogene TRBV3-2) and TRBJ1-5; no reliable D call. V lost 4 bases and J 7 bases, leaving 17 bases between the germline ends. The germline CDR1 and CDR2 sequences are LGHDT and YNNKEL (reference sequence). There are 15 residues in the CDR3. CDR3 coding DNA: TGTGCCAGCAGCCCAAATCCAATGGGAGGGCAGCCCCAGCATTTT. Protein product: CASSPNPMGGQPQHF.

J is TRBJ1-1 and V is TRBV11-3; D gene unclear. V lost 1 base and J lost 0, with 9 bases in between. Germline lookup yields CDR1 SGHNT and CDR2 YENEEA. CDR3 length equals 15 residues. The CDR3 loop reads CASSLGGQMNTEAFF. As DNA, the CDR3 is TGTGCCAGCAGCTTAGGCGGGCAGATGAACACTGAAGCTTTCTTT.

The genes are TRBV5-1 and TRBJ2-2; 7 bases map to TRBD2. CDR1 is SGHRS and CDR2 is YFSETQ in the germline V gene. The trim removed 0 bases at V and 5 bases at J, leaving 13 bases unmatched. CDR3 length: 18 residues. The CDR3 nucleotides are TGCGCCAGCAGCTTGGATCGGCGGGGGACGACTGGGACCGGGGAGCTGTTTTTT. This gives the protein CASSLDRRGTTGTGELFF.

The chain has TRBV6-6 and TRBJ2-7; D is possibly TRBD2 (6 bases). The CDR3 sequence is 14 residues long. V was shortened by 6 bases and J by 3 bases, with 15 bases between the two germline ends. The germline CDR1 and CDR2 sequences are MNHNY and SVGAGI (reference sequence). In DNA form, the CDR3 reads TGTGCCAGCAGCTCTCCGGGAGAAAACTACGAGCAGTACTTC. It codes for CASSSPGENYEQYF.

The chain carries TRBV18 and TRBJ1-5; D is possibly TRBD1 (5 bases). Germline lookup yields CDR1 KGHSH and CDR2 LQKENI. The CDR3 has 13 residues. V shed 9 bases and J shed 0 bases, with 9 bases lying between them. The chain's CDR3 is CASSRDSNQPQHF. The CDR3 DNA follows: TGTGCCAGTTCCAGGGATAGCAATCAGCCCCAGCATTTT. Supplemented by reference TRBV18 and TRBJ1-5, the full variable domain reads NAGVMQNPRHLVRRRGQEARLRCSPMKGHSHVYWYRQLPEEGLKFMVYLQKENIIDESGMPKERFSAEFPKEGPSILRIQQVVRGDSAAYFCASSRDSNQPQHFGDGTRLSIL.

The chain joins TRBV11-2 to TRBJ2-1; TRBD2 agrees at 9 bases. The CDR3 consists of 15 residues. The germline V gene encodes CDR1 SGHAT and CDR2 FQNNGV. V dropped 0 bases and J dropped 6; count of bases not matched to a gene: 3. In DNA form, the CDR3 reads TGTGCCAGCAGCTTAGAGGGACTAGCCTCCAATGAGCAGTTCTTC. Translated: CASSLEGLASNEQFF.

The chain carries TRBV19 and TRBJ1-2; D ambiguous. The CDR3 loop spans 17 amino acids. V was clipped by 2 bases and J by 0 bases, with 16 bases between them. The V gene's germline CDR1 is LNHDA and CDR2 SQIVND (reference sequence). The CDR3 coding sequence is TGTGCCAGTAGTATACCCCCCGGGAAGAAGCCTAACTATGGCTACACCTTC. This codes for CASSIPPGKKPNYGYTF.

This clone has a handful of counts. The J gene is TRBJ1-1, the V gene TRBV3-1 (or the pseudogene TRBV3-2); D is perhaps TRBD1 (6 bases). The CDR3 has 14 residues. The germline V and J ends were trimmed by 7 bases and 5 bases, with 17 bases remaining between them. Germline V gene lookup returns CDR1 LGHDT and CDR2 YNNKEL (reference sequence). Here the CDR3 reads CASTRGGAGTEAFF. The CDR3 coding sequence is TGTGCCAGCACCCGAGGGGGGGCGGGAACTGAAGCTTTCTTT.

The CDR3 reads CASSLHQGQNTEAFF. The CDR3 nucleotides read TGTGCCAGCAGCTTACATCAGGGACAGAACACTGAAGCTTTCTTT. This sequence joins TRBV7-6 and TRBJ1-1, with D perhaps matching TRBD1 (6 bases). Per germline, CDR1 SGHVS and CDR2 FNYEAQ. The CDR3 runs 15 residues. Between the trimmed V and J ends, which lost 2 bases and 1 base, there was a span of 11 bases. Looking up the rest from reference TRBV7-6 and TRBJ1-1 gives the full variable domain: GAGVSQSPRYKVTKRGQDVALRCDPISGHVSLYWYRQALGQGPEFLTYFNYEAQQDKSGLPNDRFSAERPEGSISTLTIQRTEQRDSAMYRCASSLHQGQNTEAFFGQGTRLTVV.

In nucleotides, the CDR3 is TGTGCCAGTAACGCTCTAGGGGCAGATACGCAGTATTTT. It specifies CASNALGADTQYF. The rearrangement uses TRBV19 and TRBJ2-3, with D tentatively TRBD1 (5 bases). V was trimmed by 7 bases and J by 4 bases, leaving 12 bases between them. CDR1 and CDR2 from the germline V gene are LNHDA and SQIVND (reference sequence). The CDR3 runs 13 residues.

The chain couples TRBV2 to TRBJ2-1; no clear D. V gave up 10 bases and J gave up 9 bases, with 19 bases separating them. Germline CDR1 reads SNHLY; CDR2 reads FYNNEI. CDR3 size: 13 residues. For the CDR3, the DNA is TGTGCCACCCATCCCCAGGTAACCAGTGAGCAGTTCTTC. Translating gives CATHPQVTSEQFF. The full variable domain, its missing parts supplied by reference TRBV2 and TRBJ2-1, is EPEVTQTPSHQVTQMGQEVILRCVPISNHLYFYWYRQILGQKVEFLVSFYNNEISEKSEIFDDQFSVERPDGSNFTLKIRSTKLEDSAMYFCATHPQVTSEQFFGPGTRLTVL.

The chain combines TRBV27 with TRBJ1-4; D is ambiguous. The CDR3 consists of 14 residues. V lost 5 bases and J 8 bases, leaving 15 bases between the germline ends. Germline CDR1 reads MNHEY; CDR2 reads SMNVEV (reference sequence). The CDR3 sequence: CASSQRSSEEKLFF. CDR3 in DNA: TGTGCCAGCAGTCAGAGGTCAAGTGAAGAAAAACTGTTTTTT.

V and J are TRBV2 and TRBJ1-1, with 7 bases lining up with TRBD1. The CDR3 extends over 12 amino acids. Germline CDR1 reads SNHLY; CDR2 reads FYNNEI. Trimming cost V 7 bases and J 4 bases; bases outside gene matches: 3. CDR3 in DNA: TGTGCCAGCAAGCGACAGGGCACTGAAGCTTTCTTT. Translation gives CASKRQGTEAFF.

This clone was seen only a few times. Relative to the germline gene, one junction end is altered; a read error may explain this. J is TRBJ1-1 and V is TRBV7-9; D perhaps matches TRBD1 (5 bases). Germline assignment: CDR1 SEHNR and CDR2 FQNEAQ (reference sequence). The CDR3 covers 13 residues. The CDR3 reads CASTELGVLEVFF. In nucleotides, the CDR3 is TGTGCCAGCACCGAGTTAGGGGTTCTTGAAGTTTTCTTT.

The rearrangement uses TRBV5-8 and TRBJ2-3, with 10 nucleotides matching TRBD2. Germline loops: CDR1 SGHTS, CDR2 YDEGEE. This CDR3 has 19 amino acids. Trimming at V came to 0 bases and at J to 6 bases, leaving 16 bases not matched to a gene. The CDR3 protein is CASSLALQRGGQWVDTQYF. The CDR3 DNA reads TGTGCCAGCAGCTTGGCCCTACAGCGGGGGGGCCAGTGGGTGGATACGCAGTATTTT. Combining the CDR3 with reference TRBV5-8 and TRBJ2-3 gives the whole variable domain EAGVTQSPTHLIKTRGQQATLRCSPISGHTSVYWYQQALGLGLQFLLWYDEGEERNRGNFPPRFSGRQFPNYSSELNVNALELEDSALYLCASSLALQRGGQWVDTQYFGPGTRLTVL.

This clone was counted a single time. The chain combines TRBV20-1 with TRBJ1-2, with a tentative D call TRBD1 (5 bases). The CDR3 covers 11 residues. The V gene's germline CDR1 is DFQATT and CDR2 SNEGSKA (reference sequence). In nucleotides, the CDR3 is TGCCTCCAAGCGGGGCCCGATGGCTACACCTTC. Its translation: CLQAGPDGYTF.

The chain joins TRBV5-4 to TRBJ1-3; D may be TRBD1 (5 bases). V gave up 8 bases and J gave up 8 bases, with 11 bases separating them. The CDR3 spans 11 residues. Per the germline V gene, CDR1 is SGHNT and CDR2 is YYREEE (reference sequence). The CDR3 bases are TGTGCCAGTCGGGGGGAGGACACCATATATTTT. As protein: CASRGEDTIYF.

This clone was seen once. V is TRBV28 and J is TRBJ2-5, with D possibly being TRBD1 (6 bases). Germline CDR1 is MDHEN and CDR2 is SYDVKM. The CDR3 sequence is 15 residues long. Trimming took off 2 bases at V and 5 bases at J, with 15 bases between the two ends. In DNA, the CDR3 is TGTGCCAGCAGTTTACGAACAGGGTACTCGGAGACCCAGTACTTC. Translated: CASSLRTGYSETQYF.

This rearrangement joins TRBV3-1 (or the pseudogene TRBV3-2) to TRBJ2-3, with D possibly TRBD1 on 6 matching bases. Trimming took off 2 bases at V and 2 bases at J, with 14 bases between the two ends. Germline CDR1 is LGHDT and CDR2 is YNNKEL (reference sequence). This CDR3 region has 16 residues. CDR3 in DNA: TGTGCCAGCAGCCAACAACAGGGTTCCCTCACAGATACGCAGTATTTT. Amino acid sequence: CASSQQQGSLTDTQYF.

This chain joins TRBV19 and TRBJ2-2, with 15 bases that match TRBD2. The CDR3 length is 20 residues. Germline CDR1 and CDR2: LNHDA and SQIVND (reference sequence). Trimming cost V 1 base and J 3 bases; bases outside gene matches: 9. CDR3 sequence (DNA): TGTGCCAGTAGTATAGGGACTAGCGGGGGGGCCATTGGTGACACCGGGGAGCTGTTTTTT. It specifies CASSIGTSGGAIGDTGELFF.

V gene TRBV5-1 combines with J gene TRBJ1-3; D is ambiguous. This CDR3 region has 13 residues. Trimming left V 7 bases short and J 0 bases short, with 8 bases between. Germline values: CDR1 SGHRS, CDR2 YFSETQ. DNA of the CDR3: TGCGCCAGCCAAGAGGGCTCTGGAAACACCATATATTTT. Translating it yields CASQEGSGNTIYF.

The V gene is TRBV2, the J gene TRBJ1-5; D is uncertain. This CDR3 has 14 residues. The germline V gene has CDR1 SNHLY and CDR2 FYNNEI. Trimming shortened V by 4 bases and J by 1 base, and 8 bases separated the two germline ends. The CDR3 spells CASSVYSSNQPQHF. The CDR3 bases are TGTGCCAGCAGTGTGTACAGCAGCAATCAGCCCCAGCATTTT. The full variable domain, completed using reference TRBV2 and TRBJ1-5, is EPEVTQTPSHQVTQMGQEVILRCVPISNHLYFYWYRQILGQKVEFLVSFYNNEISEKSEIFDDQFSVERPDGSNFTLKIRSTKLEDSAMYFCASSVYSSNQPQHFGDGTRLSIL.

This clone was seen a handful of times. The chain combines TRBV5-1 with TRBJ2-2, with D unresolved. CDR3 size: 14 residues. CDR1 SGHRS and CDR2 YFSETQ come from the germline V gene. Trimming shortened V by 5 bases and J by 3 bases, and 11 bases separated the two germline ends. The DNA of the CDR3 is TGCGCCAGCAGTCGGCAGACATACACCGGGGAGCTGTTTTTT. Amino acid sequence: CASSRQTYTGELFF.

The chain couples TRBV18 to TRBJ2-7; D unresolved. Looked up from germline, CDR1 is KGHSH and CDR2 is LQKENI. The V and J ends lost 0 bases and 4 bases respectively, with 13 bases between them. This CDR3 has 15 amino acids. The CDR3 bases are TGTGCCAGCTCACCACCTGCTAACAGTGGATACGAGCAGTACTTC. Residues: CASSPPANSGYEQYF.